Presented here are 12 T cell receptor beta chains from one specimen sequenced in a study of regulatory T cells in long-lasting Graves disease (TCRdb year 2021). Interpreted using the paper, the time point label stands for: newly diagnosed GD, antithyroid drugs for less than 3 months. RNA was extracted from PBMCs in TRIzol for both TCR sequencing and RNA sequencing. To prepare the library, multiplex PCR was applied. The instrument given in TCRdb is Illumina HiSeq 4000. CDR3 regions were amplified by Arm-PCR with iRepertoire HTBI primers to construct TCR beta libraries. TCRdb reanalyzed the raw reads on its own, using fastp at Q25 for trimming and MiXCR for clone calling, and kept in-frame beta chains. Merged by CDR3 protein, the rows form single entries marked with the most common genes and DNA. This sample has almost 450,000 distinct CDR3 sequences in its table, and 15% to 20% of those were observed once. Clones ranked in the top ten supply about 10% of the sample.

These data were likewise used in another study, on T cells in Graves' hyperthyroidism and ophthalmopathy.

Sample: peripheral blood mononuclear cells (PBMCs), taken at new diagnosis, from a patient treated with antithyroid drugs. These receptors originate from a woman aged 25-40 years with Graves disease. Donor details come from another sample of the same person, matched by shared clones.

The chain uses TRBV9 and TRBJ2-2; TRBD2 agrees at 7 bases. With 7 bases clipped from V and 5 bases from J, the junction kept 11 bases outside the gene matches. The V gene's germline CDR1 is SGDLS and CDR2 YYNGEE. The CDR3 runs 15 residues. Here the CDR3 reads CASGKGLSVTGELFF. CDR3 sequence (DNA): TGTGCCAGCGGGAAGGGACTAAGCGTTACCGGGGAGCTGTTTTTT.

This clonotype was observed many times. This chain joins TRBV20-1 and TRBJ1-1; TRBD1 might be the D (5 bases). The germline gives CDR1 DFQATT, CDR2 SNEGSKA (reference sequence). V was cut by 5 bases and J by 0 bases, with 13 bases left in between. CDR3 length equals 14 residues. The DNA of the CDR3 is TGCAGTGCTGGGACCAGAACCCTGAACACTGAAGCTTTCTTT. Translation: CSAGTRTLNTEAFF.

This clonotype has ten or more counts. The rearrangement uses TRBV7-2 and TRBJ2-7; perhaps TRBD1 as D (6 bases). V gave up 1 base and J gave up 3 bases, with 10 bases separating them. This CDR3 region has 14 residues. CDR1 and CDR2 (germline): SGHTA, FQGNSA. The DNA for the CDR3 is TGTGCCAGCAGCTTAGGTACAGGGAACTACGAGCAGTACTTC. It codes for CASSLGTGNYEQYF.

This clonotype was seen at least ten times. The chain employs TRBV7-9 and TRBJ2-3; weak D call: TRBD1 (6 bases). Germline loops: CDR1 SEHNR, CDR2 FQNEAQ (reference sequence). V shed 6 bases and J shed 6 bases, with 22 bases lying between them. The CDR3 is 16 amino acids. Here the CDR3 reads CASRIQGLDNWDTQYF. Here the CDR3 DNA reads TGTGCCAGCAGGATACAGGGTCTCGACAACTGGGATACGCAGTATTTT.

The gene calls are TRBV6-1 and TRBJ1-1, with D unresolved. Trimming shortened V by 8 bases and J by 4 bases, and 8 bases separated the two germline ends. The CDR3 extends over 11 amino acids. Germline CDR1 MNHNS, CDR2 SASEGT. CDR3 DNA sequence: TGTGCCAGCTTGGGCAGCACTGAAGCTTTCTTT. Its protein is CASLGSTEAFF.

This clonotype was seen repeatedly, ten times or more. This rearrangement joins TRBV5-1 to TRBJ1-5; possibly TRBD1 for D (6 bases). V dropped 0 bases and J dropped 7 bases, with 11 bases sitting between them. Germline CDR1 is SGHRS and CDR2 is YFSETQ. The CDR3 extends over 14 amino acids. The CDR3 is CASSLAGDHQPQHF. CDR3 in DNA: TGCGCCAGCAGCTTGGCAGGGGACCACCAGCCCCAGCATTTT. The whole variable domain, remainder taken from reference TRBV5-1 and TRBJ1-5, is KAGVTQTPRYLIKTRGQQVTLSCSPISGHRSVSWYQQTPGQGLQFLFEYFSETQRNKGNFPGRFSGRQFSNSRSEMNVSTLELGDSALYLCASSLAGDHQPQHFGDGTRLSIL.

This clonotype was seen at least ten times. The rearrangement joins TRBV28 to TRBJ1-5; D remains unclear. This CDR3 has 14 amino acids. V was trimmed by 8 bases and J by 5 bases, leaving 16 bases between them. Germline lookup yields CDR1 MDHEN and CDR2 SYDVKM. Here the CDR3 DNA reads TGTGCCAGCCACTCCAGCCCGAGCCATCAGCCCCAGCATTTT. It codes for CASHSSPSHQPQHF.

V is TRBV7-9 and J is TRBJ2-1, with D tentatively TRBD2 (5 bases). This CDR3 comprises 16 residues. Trimming took 5 bases from V and 5 from J, leaving 19 bases between them. The germline CDR1 and CDR2 sequences are SEHNR and FQNEAQ (reference sequence). The CDR3 DNA sequence: TGTGCCAGCAGCCCAGACCGGCGTTTAGCGCACAATGAGCAGTTCTTC. The encoded protein is CASSPDRRLAHNEQFF.

The chain links TRBV12-5 to TRBJ2-1, with D perhaps TRBD2 (6 bases). Trimming removed 1 base at V and 6 bases at J, with 7 bases between. There are 13 residues in the CDR3. Germline V gene data show CDR1 as LGHNT and CDR2 as FRNRAP. CDR3 sequence (DNA): TGTGCTAGTGGTTTGGGGGGGGTCAATGAGCAGTTCTTC. Its protein is CASGLGGVNEQFF.

As to this clonotype: This may be a read error, as it is one base from a much larger clone. The chain couples TRBV27 to TRBJ2-3; D uncertain. Per the germline V gene, CDR1 is MNHEY and CDR2 is SMNVEV (reference sequence). V was trimmed by 4 bases and J by 0 bases, leaving 11 bases between them. The CDR3 totals 15 residues. CDR3 DNA sequence: TGTGCCAGCAGTTCCCCCTCCACTAGCACAGATACGCAGTATTTT. This encodes CASSSPSTSTDTQYF.

At least ten counts were recorded for this clonotype. The V gene is TRBV12-5, the J gene TRBJ1-2; 10 bases line up with TRBD1. From germline, CDR1 is LGHNT and CDR2 FRNRAP. The junction had 6 bases not matched to a gene; V was cut back by 1 base and J by 7 bases. This CDR3 has 15 residues. The chain's CDR3 is CASGLASDRGSGYTF. CDR3 sequence (DNA): TGTGCTAGTGGTTTGGCCTCGGACAGGGGGAGTGGCTACACCTTC. Together with reference TRBV12-5 and TRBJ1-2, the CDR3 gives the full variable domain: DARVTQTPRHKVTEMGQEVTMRCQPILGHNTVFWYRQTMMQGLELLAYFRNRAPLDDSGMPKDRFSAEMPDATLATLKIQPSEPRDSAVYFCASGLASDRGSGYTFGSGTRLTVV.

J is TRBJ2-3 and V is TRBV28, with 11 nucleotides matching TRBD2. CDR3 length: 19 amino acids. After removal of 6 bases from V and 4 bases from J, the junction contained 18 bases not matched to a gene. Germline V lookup: CDR1 MDHEN, CDR2 SYDVKM. CDR3 coding DNA: TGTGCCAGCAGACCCTTCGGACTAGCGGGCGGATTGGAGGCAGATACGCAGTATTTT. It codes for CASRPFGLAGGLEADTQYF.